This T cell receptor beta chain was observed in a study of metastatic and nonmetastatic thyroid tumors. With MiXCR, TCRdb called clones anew from the PCR reads. The table shows some 40,000 clones, with 13% occurring only once. No patient had received any treatment before thyroid surgery. On this clone: Given a much more abundant clone one base away, this may be a read error.

The CDR3 has 14 amino acids. CDR1 is SNHLY, CDR2 FYNNEI, per germline. Trimming at V came to 10 bases and at J to 3 bases, leaving 9 bases not matched to a gene. This sequence was found in a female donor with papillary thyroid cancer or a benign thyroid nodule (not recorded which). Some clones in this sample may be carry-over from other donors' samples. The specimen was blood. The genes are TRBV2 and TRBJ2-3; 8 positions match TRBD2. This chain's CDR3 is CAILRTGGTDTQYF. The DNA for the CDR3 is TGTGCCATCCTCAGGACGGGAGGGACAGATACGCAGTATTTT.